The 8 T cell receptor beta chains listed next were all sequenced from one sample in a study of blood T cell repertoires in COVID-19. The data were produced by immunoSEQ multiplex PCR, yet TCRdb's version contains in-frame clones alone and is incomplete. The sample lists about 270,000 clones, 85% occurring once. The specimen sequenced was peripheral blood. These receptors were obtained from a woman aged 45-65 years with active or convalescent COVID-19.

The V and J genes are TRBV5-4 and TRBJ2-1; D may be TRBD2 (5 bases). CDR1 is SGHNT, CDR2 YYREEE, per germline (reference sequence). V was pared by 2 bases and J by 5 bases, with 14 bases between. This CDR3 contains 15 residues. CDR3: CASSLIRPGNNEQFF. The CDR3 DNA is TGTGCCAGCAGCTTAATCCGTCCGGGGAACAATGAGCAGTTCTTC.

The chain couples TRBV2 to TRBJ2-3; D gene ambiguous. V gave up 10 bases and J gave up 2 bases, with 10 bases separating them. The CDR3 length is 12 residues. Looked up from germline, CDR1 is SNHLY and CDR2 is FYNNEI. The CDR3 region has the DNA TGTGCCACCGGGTATATCACAGATACGCAGTATTTT. It specifies CATGYITDTQYF.

The chain uses TRBV7-9 and TRBJ2-7, with 7 nucleotides matching TRBD2. The germline gives CDR1 SEHNR, CDR2 FQNEAQ (reference sequence). The CDR3 loop spans 16 amino acids. J gave up 2 bases and V 5 bases, and 12 bases lay outside the gene matches. CDR3 DNA: TGTGCCAGCAGCCTGAAAGGTTCCGGGACTACCTACGAGCAGTACTTC. It translates to CASSLKGSGTTYEQYF.

As for this clone: The junction does not match germline at one end; this may be a read error. The chain employs TRBV30 and TRBJ2-7; 10 bases align to TRBD2. Germline V gene lookup returns CDR1 GTSNPN and CDR2 SVGIG (reference sequence). The CDR3 is made up of 14 amino acids. DNA for the CDR3: TGTGCCTGGGGCGAACTAGCGGGACCCTATGAGCAGTACTTC. It is translated as CAWGELAGPYEQYF. Full variable domain (remainder filled in from reference TRBV30 and TRBJ2-7): SQTIHQWPATLVQPVGSPLSLECTVEGTSNPNLYWYRQAAGRGLQLLFYSVGIGQISSEVPQNLSASRPQDRQFILSSKKLLLSDSGFYLCAWGELAGPYEQYFGPGTRLTVT.

The chain employs TRBV18 and TRBJ2-3; 12 bases are a match to TRBD1. Germline CDR1 reads KGHSH; CDR2 reads LQKENI. Trimming took 0 bases from V and 0 from J; bases not matched to a gene: 4. This CDR3 spans 18 amino acids. In DNA, the CDR3 is TGTGCCAGCTCACCACCGGGACAGGGGGCCCTTAGCACAGATACGCAGTATTTT. Encoded protein: CASSPPGQGALSTDTQYF. The full variable domain, its missing parts supplied by reference TRBV18 and TRBJ2-3, is NAGVMQNPRHLVRRRGQEARLRCSPMKGHSHVYWYRQLPEEGLKFMVYLQKENIIDESGMPKERFSAEFPKEGPSILRIQQVVRGDSAAYFCASSPPGQGALSTDTQYFGPGTRLTVL.

This clone appeared a few times. This chain uses TRBV15 with TRBJ2-7, with 9 bases identical to TRBD1. J lost 6 bases, V lost 0 bases, and 12 bases had no gene match. Germline CDR1 reads LNHNV; CDR2 reads YYDKDF (reference sequence). The CDR3 consists of 17 residues. CDR3 protein: CATSRDADRGWYREQYF. DNA of the CDR3: TGTGCCACCAGCAGAGATGCGGACAGGGGATGGTATCGCGAGCAGTACTTC.

This clone was seen only once. The chain has TRBV7-2 and TRBJ1-2; 8 bases agree with TRBD1. The length of the CDR3 is 14 residues. CDR1 and CDR2 from the germline V gene are SGHTA and FQGNSA. Germline trimming cut 5 bases from V and 4 bases from J; bases unmatched to any gene: 6. The DNA of the CDR3 is TGTGCCAGCAGCCAAAATACAGGGGGCTATGGCTACACCTTC. Translation: CASSQNTGGYGYTF.

The V call is TRBV28, the J call TRBJ1-5; no firm D call. This CDR3 spans 15 amino acids. Germline CDR1 reads MDHEN; CDR2 reads SYDVKM. Trimming stripped 6 bases from V and 1 base from J, with 13 bases between. CDR3 sequence reads: CASSLAGGSNQPQHF. CDR3 coding DNA: TGTGCCAGCAGCCTAGCGGGCGGGAGCAATCAGCCCCAGCATTTT. The entire variable domain, with the rest obtained from reference TRBV28 and TRBJ1-5, is as follows: DVKVTQSSRYLVKRTGEKVFLECVQDMDHENMFWYRQDPGLGLRLIYFSYDVKMKEKGDIPEGYSVSREKKERFSLILESASTNQTSMYLCASSLAGGSNQPQHFGDGTRLSIL.